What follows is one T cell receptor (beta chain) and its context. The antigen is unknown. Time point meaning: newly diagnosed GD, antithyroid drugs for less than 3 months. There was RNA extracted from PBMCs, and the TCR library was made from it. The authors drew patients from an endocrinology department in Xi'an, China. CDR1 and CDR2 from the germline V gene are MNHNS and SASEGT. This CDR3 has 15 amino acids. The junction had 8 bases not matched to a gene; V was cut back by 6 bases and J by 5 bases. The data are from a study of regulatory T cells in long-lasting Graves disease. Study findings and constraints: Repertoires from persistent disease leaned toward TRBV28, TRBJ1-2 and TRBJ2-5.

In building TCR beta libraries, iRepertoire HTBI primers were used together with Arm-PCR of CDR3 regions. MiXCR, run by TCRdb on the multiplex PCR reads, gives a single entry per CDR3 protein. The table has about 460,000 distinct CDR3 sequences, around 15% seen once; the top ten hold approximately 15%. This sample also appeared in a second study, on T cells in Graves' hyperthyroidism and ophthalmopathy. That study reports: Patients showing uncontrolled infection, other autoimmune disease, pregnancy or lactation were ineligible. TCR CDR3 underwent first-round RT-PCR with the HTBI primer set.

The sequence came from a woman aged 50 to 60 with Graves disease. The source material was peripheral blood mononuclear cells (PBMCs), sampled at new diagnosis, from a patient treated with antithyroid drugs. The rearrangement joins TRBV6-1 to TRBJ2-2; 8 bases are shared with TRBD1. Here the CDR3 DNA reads TGTGCCAGCAGGAAATTGACAGGGGAGACCGGGGAGCTGTTTTTT. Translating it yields CASRKLTGETGELFF.